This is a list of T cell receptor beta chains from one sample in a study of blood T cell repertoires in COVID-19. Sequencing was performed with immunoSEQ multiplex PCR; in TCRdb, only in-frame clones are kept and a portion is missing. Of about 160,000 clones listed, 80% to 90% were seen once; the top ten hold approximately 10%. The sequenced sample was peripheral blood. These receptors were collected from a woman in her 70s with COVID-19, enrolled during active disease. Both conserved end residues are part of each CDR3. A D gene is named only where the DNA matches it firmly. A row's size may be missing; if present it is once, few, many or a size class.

TGTGCCAGCCGGACAGGGTATCGCTATGGCTACACCTTC | CASRTGYRYGYTF | TRBJ1-2 | NA | TRBV2 | TRBD1
TGTGCCAGCAGTTCCCCACAGGGAGGGAATCAGCCCCAGCATTTT | CASSSPQGGNQPQHF | TRBJ1-5 | NA | TRBV28 | NA
TGTGCCAGCAGTCCCCTCTCAAGCGGGGGGGCCCCCGGGGAGCTGTTTTTT | CASSPLSSGGAPGELFF | TRBJ2-2 | NA | TRBV27 | TRBD2
TGTGCCAGCAGGGGACAGGGCTCCTACGAGCAGTACTTC | CASRGQGSYEQYF | TRBJ2-7 | NA | TRBV6-5 | TRBD1
TGTGCCAGTAGTATCGGACAGGGGGACCAGCCCCAGCATTTT | CASSIGQGDQPQHF | TRBJ1-5 | NA | TRBV19 | TRBD1
TGTGCCACCAGCAGAGATCCTACGAGAGGGGGCAGAAATGAAAAACTGTTTTTT | CATSRDPTRGGRNEKLFF | TRBJ1-4 | NA | TRBV15 | TRBD1
TGTGCCAGCTCACCAGGGAGCTCTGGGGCCAACGTCCTGACTTTC | CASSPGSSGANVLTF | TRBJ2-6 | NA | TRBV18 | NA
TGTGCCAGCAGTGACCCAGGGAACCCCTATAATTCACCCCTCCACTTT | CASSDPGNPYNSPLHF | TRBJ1-6 | NA | TRBV25-1 | NA
TGTGCCACCAGTGAAGGGGGCAGCCAAGAGACCCAGTACTTC | CATSEGGSQETQYF | TRBJ2-5 | NA | TRBV24-1 | TRBD1
TGTGCCAGCAGCCGACAGGGAAGGGCCACTGAAGCTTTCTTT | CASSRQGRATEAFF | TRBJ1-1 | NA | TRBV3-1/TRBV3-2 | TRBD1
TGTGCCACCTGTTCCGGGACAGGGAAGAATTCACCCCTCCACTTT | CATCSGTGKNSPLHF | TRBJ1-6 | few | TRBV6-5 | TRBD1
TGTGCCAGCAGTTACCCGGGTAGCCCTGAAGCTTTCTTT | CASSYPGSPEAFF | TRBJ1-1 | NA | TRBV6-5 | NA
TGTGCCTGGAGTGTACAGGTGGAGCAGTACTTC | CAWSVQVEQYF | TRBJ2-7 | NA | TRBV30 | NA
TGCGCCAGCAGAGGTAGCGGGGGGCCTACGCAGTATTTT | CASRGSGGPTQYF | TRBJ2-3 | NA | TRBV10-1 | TRBD2
TGTGCCAGCAGCTTAGACAGGGGAAACACTGAAGCTTTCTTT | CASSLDRGNTEAFF | TRBJ1-1 | NA | TRBV7-9 | TRBD1
TGTGCCAGCAGCCAAGATCGGGCAGGGCCTCTCACCGGGGAGCTGTTTTTT | CASSQDRAGPLTGELFF | TRBJ2-2 | NA | TRBV3-1/TRBV3-2 | NA
TGTGCCAGCAGCTTGTCAGGGATCTATGGCTACACCTTC | CASSLSGIYGYTF | TRBJ1-2 | few | TRBV5-8 | NA
TGTGCCAGCCGGGACAGGGCAAGCACTGAAGCTTTCTTT | CASRDRASTEAFF | TRBJ1-1 | NA | TRBV18 | TRBD1
TGTGCCAGCAGTGGTATGACAGCGAGCTCCTACAATGAGCAGTTCTTC | CASSGMTASSYNEQFF | TRBJ2-1 | NA | TRBV6-1 | NA
TGCAGTGCTAAAAACAGGGGTGGCTACACCTTC | CSAKNRGGYTF | TRBJ1-2 | once | TRBV20-1 | TRBD1
TGTGCCAGCAGCGCCCGACTAGCGGCCTACAATGAGCAGTTCTTC | CASSARLAAYNEQFF | TRBJ2-1 | once | TRBV9 | TRBD2
TGTGCCAGCAGTCCGCCGATACGAGCGGTCGGGAATGAGCAGTTCTTC | CASSPPIRAVGNEQFF | TRBJ2-1 | NA | TRBV28 | NA
TGCGCCAGCAGCCCCGGGACTAGCGTCGAAGAGACCCAGTACTTC | CASSPGTSVEETQYF | TRBJ2-5 | few | TRBV5-1 | TRBD2
TGTGCCAGCAGCGTCGGGACTAGCGGGGGGGACAATGAGCAGTTCTTC | CASSVGTSGGDNEQFF | TRBJ2-1 | NA | TRBV7-8 | TRBD2
TGTGCCAGCAGTCAGGGGACAGGGGGCAGCACCGGGGAGCTGTTTTTT | CASSQGTGGSTGELFF | TRBJ2-2 | NA | TRBV2 | TRBD1
TGTGCCAGCAGCTTAGACGGTTGGGAGCAGTACTTC | CASSLDGWEQYF | TRBJ2-7 | NA | TRBV11-3 | NA
TGTGCCAGCAGCTTAGGGTTAGCGGCTACCTACGAGCAGTACTTC | CASSLGLAATYEQYF | TRBJ2-7 | NA | TRBV7-2 | NA
TGTGCCAGCAGTAAACCGGGGGTAGGCGAGCAGTACTTC | CASSKPGVGEQYF | TRBJ2-7 | NA | TRBV6-5 | NA
TGTGCCAGCCGGGTAGGATCGCTGTGGACTGAAGCTTTCTTT | CASRVGSLWTEAFF | TRBJ1-1 | NA | TRBV28 | NA
TGTGCCAGCAGCTTGGGCCCCGGACAGTTAGCCAAAAACATTCAGTACTTC | CASSLGPGQLAKNIQYF | TRBJ2-4 | NA | TRBV5-6 | NA
TGTGCCAGCAGCCCCCTTCGACAGGGATTCCACGAGCAGTACTTC | CASSPLRQGFHEQYF | TRBJ2-7 | once | TRBV7-9 | TRBD1
TGTGCCAGCAGAGACGGACTGGCAAGCACAGATACGCAGTATTTT | CASRDGLASTDTQYF | TRBJ2-3 | NA | TRBV7-2 | NA
TGTGCCAGCAGTGCCATAGGGACTAGCGGGGGCAACGAGCAGTACTTC | CASSAIGTSGGNEQYF | TRBJ2-7 | NA | TRBV2 | TRBD2
TGTGCCAGCAGCTTTCCTAGCGGGGGCTCTAGCACAGATACGCAGTATTTT | CASSFPSGGSSTDTQYF | TRBJ2-3 | NA | TRBV5-6 | TRBD2
TGTGCCAGAAGCTCACCCCGGGACAGGAGTATTGCAACTAATGAAAAACTGTTTTTT | CARSSPRDRSIATNEKLFF | TRBJ1-4 | NA | TRBV5-3 | TRBD1
TGTGCCAGCAGCTTACACCCAGCGGGGGACACCGGGGAGCTGTTTTTT | CASSLHPAGDTGELFF | TRBJ2-2 | once | TRBV7-7 | TRBD2
TGTGCCAGCAGAAACCAGGGGGAAGCTTTCTTT | CASRNQGEAFF | TRBJ1-1 | NA | TRBV6-4 | NA
TGCGCCAGCAGCCCCAGGGGGCAGGGGCGGAACACCGGGGAGCTGTTTTTT | CASSPRGQGRNTGELFF | TRBJ2-2 | NA | TRBV5-1 | TRBD1
TGTGCCAGCAGTGCAGGGCGATGGGATGGCTACACCTTC | CASSAGRWDGYTF | TRBJ1-2 | once | TRBV2 | NA
TGTGCCACCAGTGCCTCACGGCGGGGGGGGTGGAACAATGAGCAGTTCTTC | CATSASRRGGWNNEQFF | TRBJ2-1 | NA | TRBV24-1 | TRBD2
TGTGCCAGCAGCTCTCTGTACGAGCAGTACTTC | CASSSLYEQYF | TRBJ2-7 | NA | TRBV28 | NA
TGCGCCAGCAGCGCAACGGGACACGGGATGATTAGTACGCAGTATTTT | CASSATGHGMISTQYF | TRBJ2-3 | NA | TRBV5-1 | NA
TGTGCCAGCAAATGGGGCGGCCACTCTGGAAACACCATATATTTT | CASKWGGHSGNTIYF | TRBJ1-3 | few | TRBV2 | NA
TGTGCCAGCAGTCCTGACAGGCGACAGCCCCAGCATTTT | CASSPDRRQPQHF | TRBJ1-5 | NA | TRBV27 | NA
TGTGCCAGCAGCTTAGGCGGGGGGGCCCCCGGGGAGCTGTTTTTT | CASSLGGGAPGELFF | TRBJ2-2 | NA | TRBV7-2 | TRBD2
TGTGCCAGCAGCCCTCGGAGCCAGACGGGTGAAAAACTGTTTTTT | CASSPRSQTGEKLFF | TRBJ1-4 | few | TRBV9 | NA
TGTGCCAGCAGTTACTCGAAGGGCGGGTTCACTGAAGCTTTCTTT | CASSYSKGGFTEAFF | TRBJ1-1 | NA | TRBV6-5 | NA
TGTGCCAGCTCACCCCGCCCAGACTTCAGCACAGATACGCAGTATTTT | CASSPRPDFSTDTQYF | TRBJ2-3 | NA | TRBV18 | NA